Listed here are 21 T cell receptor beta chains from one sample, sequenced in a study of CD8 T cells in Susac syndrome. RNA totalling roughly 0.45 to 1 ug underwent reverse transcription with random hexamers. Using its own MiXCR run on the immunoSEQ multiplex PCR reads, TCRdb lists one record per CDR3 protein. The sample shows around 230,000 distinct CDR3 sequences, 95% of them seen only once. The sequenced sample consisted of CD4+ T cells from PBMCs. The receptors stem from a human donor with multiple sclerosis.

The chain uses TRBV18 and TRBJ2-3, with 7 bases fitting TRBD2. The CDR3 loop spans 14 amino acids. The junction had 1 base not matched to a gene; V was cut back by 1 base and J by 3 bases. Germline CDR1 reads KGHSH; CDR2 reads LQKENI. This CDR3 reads CASSPLSGTDTQYF. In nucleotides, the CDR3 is TGTGCCAGCTCACCACTTAGCGGGACAGATACGCAGTATTTT.

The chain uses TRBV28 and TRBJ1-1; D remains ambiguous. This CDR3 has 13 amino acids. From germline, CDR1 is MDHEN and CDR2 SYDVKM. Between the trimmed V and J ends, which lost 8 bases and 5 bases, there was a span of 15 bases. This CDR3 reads CASRPRSRTEAFF. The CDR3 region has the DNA TGTGCCAGCCGACCACGAAGTAGGACTGAAGCTTTCTTT.

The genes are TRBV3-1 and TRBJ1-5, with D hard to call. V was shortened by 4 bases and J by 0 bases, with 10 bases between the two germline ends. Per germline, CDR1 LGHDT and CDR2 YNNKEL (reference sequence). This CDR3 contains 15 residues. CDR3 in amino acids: CASSLGRYSNQPQHF. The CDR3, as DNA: TGTGCCAGCAGCCTAGGACGGTATAGCAATCAGCCCCAGCATTTT. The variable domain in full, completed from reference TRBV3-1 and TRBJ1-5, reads DTAVSQTPKYLVTQMGNDKSIKCEQNLGHDTMYWYKQDSKKFLKIMFSYNNKELIINETVPNRFSPKSPDKAHLNLHINSLELGDSAVYFCASSLGRYSNQPQHFGDGTRLSIL.

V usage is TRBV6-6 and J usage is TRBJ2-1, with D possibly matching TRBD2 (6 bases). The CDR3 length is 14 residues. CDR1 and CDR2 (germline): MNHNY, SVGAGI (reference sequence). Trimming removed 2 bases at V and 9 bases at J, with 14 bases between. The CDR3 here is CASSYDLAGGEQFF. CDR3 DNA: TGTGCCAGCAGTTACGACCTAGCCGGGGGTGAGCAGTTCTTC.

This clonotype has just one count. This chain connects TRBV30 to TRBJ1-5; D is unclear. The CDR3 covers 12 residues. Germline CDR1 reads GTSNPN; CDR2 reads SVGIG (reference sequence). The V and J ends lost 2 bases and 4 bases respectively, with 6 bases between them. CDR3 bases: TGTGCCTGGAGTCCGAGAAATCAGCCCCAGCATTTT. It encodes CAWSPRNQPQHF.

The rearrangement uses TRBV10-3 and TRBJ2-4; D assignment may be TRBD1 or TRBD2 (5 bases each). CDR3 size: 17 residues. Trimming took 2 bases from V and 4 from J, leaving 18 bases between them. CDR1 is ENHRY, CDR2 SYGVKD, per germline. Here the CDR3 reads CAISEPREGRNKNIQYF. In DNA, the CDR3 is TGTGCCATCAGTGAGCCAAGAGAGGGACGGAATAAAAACATTCAGTACTTC.

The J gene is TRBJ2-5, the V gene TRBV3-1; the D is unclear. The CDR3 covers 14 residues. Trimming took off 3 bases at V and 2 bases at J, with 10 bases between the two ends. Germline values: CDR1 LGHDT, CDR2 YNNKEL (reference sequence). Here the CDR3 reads CASSHVGGQETQYF. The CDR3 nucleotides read TGTGCCAGCAGCCACGTCGGCGGTCAAGAGACCCAGTACTTC.

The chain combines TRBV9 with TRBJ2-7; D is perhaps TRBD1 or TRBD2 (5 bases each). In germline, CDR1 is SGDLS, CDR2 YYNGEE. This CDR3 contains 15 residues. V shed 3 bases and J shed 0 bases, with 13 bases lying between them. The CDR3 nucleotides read TGTGCCAGCAGCGCTCCCGGGGCCCGCTCCTACGAGCAGTACTTC. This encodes CASSAPGARSYEQYF.

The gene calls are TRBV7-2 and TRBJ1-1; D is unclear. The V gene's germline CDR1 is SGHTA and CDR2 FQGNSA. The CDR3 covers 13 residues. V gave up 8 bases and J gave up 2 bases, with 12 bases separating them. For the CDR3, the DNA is TGTGCCAGCGCCACCCGGGGTAACACTGAAGCTTTCTTT. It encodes CASATRGNTEAFF.

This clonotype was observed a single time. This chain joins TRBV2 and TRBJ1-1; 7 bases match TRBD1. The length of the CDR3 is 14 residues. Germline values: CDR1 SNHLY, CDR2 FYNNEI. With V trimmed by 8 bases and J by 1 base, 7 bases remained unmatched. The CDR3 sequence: CASRQGHPNTEAFF. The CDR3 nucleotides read TGTGCCAGCCGACAGGGTCATCCGAACACTGAAGCTTTCTTT.

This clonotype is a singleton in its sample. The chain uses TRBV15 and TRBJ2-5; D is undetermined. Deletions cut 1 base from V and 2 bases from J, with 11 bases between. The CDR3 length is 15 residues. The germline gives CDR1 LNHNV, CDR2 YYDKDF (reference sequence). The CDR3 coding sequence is TGTGCCACCAGCAGAGTGGTCACTACACAAGAGACCCAGTACTTC. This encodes CATSRVVTTQETQYF. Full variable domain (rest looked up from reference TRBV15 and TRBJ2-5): DAMVIQNPRYQVTQFGKPVTLSCSQTLNHNVMYWYQQKSSQAPKLLFHYYDKDFNNEADTPDNFQSRRPNTSFCFLDIRSPGLGDTAMYLCATSRVVTTQETQYFGPGTRLLVL.

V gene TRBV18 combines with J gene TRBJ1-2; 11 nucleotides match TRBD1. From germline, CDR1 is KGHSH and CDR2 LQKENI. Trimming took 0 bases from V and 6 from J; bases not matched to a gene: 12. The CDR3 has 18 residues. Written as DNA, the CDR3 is TGTGCCAGCTCACCACCTTTGTTCCCGGGACAGGGGGTCGATGGCTACACCTTC. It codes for CASSPPLFPGQGVDGYTF.

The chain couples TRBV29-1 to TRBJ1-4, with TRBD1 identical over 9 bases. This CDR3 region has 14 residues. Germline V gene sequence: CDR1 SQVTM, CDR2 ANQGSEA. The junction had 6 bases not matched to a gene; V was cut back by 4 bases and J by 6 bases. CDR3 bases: TGCAGCGTTGCACCGGGACAGGGCTATGAAAAACTGTTTTTT. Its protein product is CSVAPGQGYEKLFF.

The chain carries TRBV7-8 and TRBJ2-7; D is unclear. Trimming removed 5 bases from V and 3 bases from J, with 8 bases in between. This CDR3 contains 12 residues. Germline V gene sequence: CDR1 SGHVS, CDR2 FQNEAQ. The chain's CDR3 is CASSPPDYEQYF. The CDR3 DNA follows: TGTGCCAGCAGCCCTCCAGACTACGAGCAGTACTTC.

The CDR3 reads CASSQPPGLAGGDEQFF. DNA for the CDR3: TGTGCCAGCAGCCAGCCCCCGGGACTAGCGGGAGGGGATGAGCAGTTCTTC. The chain combines TRBV14 with TRBJ2-1; 16 bases line up with TRBD2. The CDR3 is 17 amino acids. The germline CDR1 and CDR2 sequences are SGHDN and FVKESK. V lost 3 bases to trimming and J lost 8 bases; unmatched junction nucleotides: 7.

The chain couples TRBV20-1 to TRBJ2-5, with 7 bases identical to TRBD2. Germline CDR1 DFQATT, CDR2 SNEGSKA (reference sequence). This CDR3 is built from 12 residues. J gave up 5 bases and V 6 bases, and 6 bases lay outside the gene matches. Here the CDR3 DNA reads TGCAGTGCCCCGGTGGGGGGGGAGACCCAGTACTTC. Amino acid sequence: CSAPVGGETQYF.

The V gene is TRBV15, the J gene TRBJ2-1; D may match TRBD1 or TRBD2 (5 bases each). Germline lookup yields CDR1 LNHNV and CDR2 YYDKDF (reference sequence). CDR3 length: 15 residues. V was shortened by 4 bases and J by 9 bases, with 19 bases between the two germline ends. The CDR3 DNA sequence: TGTGCCACCAGCAAAGTCCGGGACCGGGTGAGTGAGCAGTTCTTC. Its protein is CATSKVRDRVSEQFF.

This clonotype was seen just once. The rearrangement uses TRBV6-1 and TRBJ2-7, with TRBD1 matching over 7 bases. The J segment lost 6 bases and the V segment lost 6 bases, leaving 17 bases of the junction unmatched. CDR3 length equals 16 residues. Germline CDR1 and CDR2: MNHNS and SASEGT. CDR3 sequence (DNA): TGTGCCAGCAGATCGTGGACAGCCCCAAAGGGGGCCGAGCAGTACTTC. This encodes CASRSWTAPKGAEQYF.

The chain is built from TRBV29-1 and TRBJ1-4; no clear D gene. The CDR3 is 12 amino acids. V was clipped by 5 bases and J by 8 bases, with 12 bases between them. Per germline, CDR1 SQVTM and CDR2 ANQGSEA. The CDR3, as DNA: TGCAGCGTTTGCTTCAGTTCCGAAAAACTGTTTTTT. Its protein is CSVCFSSEKLFF.

CDR3 DNA: TGTGCCAGCAGGACCGGGACAGGGGCGGAGACCCAGTACTTC. Encoded protein: CASRTGTGAETQYF. This chain connects TRBV5-8 to TRBJ2-5; 10 nucleotides align to TRBD1. Germline assignment: CDR1 SGHTS and CDR2 YDEGEE. The trim removed 5 bases at V and 5 bases at J, leaving 6 bases unmatched. The CDR3 loop spans 14 amino acids.

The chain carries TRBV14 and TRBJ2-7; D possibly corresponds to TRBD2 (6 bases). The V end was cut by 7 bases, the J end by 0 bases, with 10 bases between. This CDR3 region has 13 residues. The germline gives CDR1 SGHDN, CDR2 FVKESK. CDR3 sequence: CASKGGNSYEQYF. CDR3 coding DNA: TGTGCCAGCAAAGGCGGGAACTCCTACGAGCAGTACTTC.